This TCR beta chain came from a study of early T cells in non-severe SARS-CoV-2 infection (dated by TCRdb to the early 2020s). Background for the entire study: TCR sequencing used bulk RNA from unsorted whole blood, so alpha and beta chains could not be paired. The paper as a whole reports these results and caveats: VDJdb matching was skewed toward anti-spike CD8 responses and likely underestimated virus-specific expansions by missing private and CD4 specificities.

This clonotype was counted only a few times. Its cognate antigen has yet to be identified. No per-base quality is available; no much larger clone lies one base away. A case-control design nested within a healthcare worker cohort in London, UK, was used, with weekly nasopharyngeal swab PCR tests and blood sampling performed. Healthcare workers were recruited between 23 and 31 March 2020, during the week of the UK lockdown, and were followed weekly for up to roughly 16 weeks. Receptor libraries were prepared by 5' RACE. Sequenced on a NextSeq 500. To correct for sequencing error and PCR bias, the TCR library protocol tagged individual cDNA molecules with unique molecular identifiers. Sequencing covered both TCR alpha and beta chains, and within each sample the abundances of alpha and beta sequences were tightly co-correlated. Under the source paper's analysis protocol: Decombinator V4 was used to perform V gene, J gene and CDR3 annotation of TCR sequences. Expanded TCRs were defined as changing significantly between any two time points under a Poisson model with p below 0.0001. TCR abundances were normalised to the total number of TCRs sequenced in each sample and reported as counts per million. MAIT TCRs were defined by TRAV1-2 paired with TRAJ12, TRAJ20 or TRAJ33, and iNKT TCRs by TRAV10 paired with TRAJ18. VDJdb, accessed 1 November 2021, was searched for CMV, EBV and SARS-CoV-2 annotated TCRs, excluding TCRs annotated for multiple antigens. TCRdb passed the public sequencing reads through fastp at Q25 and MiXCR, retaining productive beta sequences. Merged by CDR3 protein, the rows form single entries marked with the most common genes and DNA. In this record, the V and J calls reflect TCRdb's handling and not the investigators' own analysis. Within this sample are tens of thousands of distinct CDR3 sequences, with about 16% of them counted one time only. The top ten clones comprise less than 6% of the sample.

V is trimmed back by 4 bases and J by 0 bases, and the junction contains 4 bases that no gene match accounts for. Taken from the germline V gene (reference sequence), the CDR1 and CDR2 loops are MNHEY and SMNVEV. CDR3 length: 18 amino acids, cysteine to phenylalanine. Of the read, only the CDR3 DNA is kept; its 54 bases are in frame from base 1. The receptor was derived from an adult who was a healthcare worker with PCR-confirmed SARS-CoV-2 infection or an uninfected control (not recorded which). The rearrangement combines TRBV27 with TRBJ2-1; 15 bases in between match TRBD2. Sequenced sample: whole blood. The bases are TGTGCCAGCAGTTCCGGACTAGCGGGGGGGAGCTCCTACAATGAGCAGTTCTTC. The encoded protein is CASSSGLAGGSSYNEQFF.